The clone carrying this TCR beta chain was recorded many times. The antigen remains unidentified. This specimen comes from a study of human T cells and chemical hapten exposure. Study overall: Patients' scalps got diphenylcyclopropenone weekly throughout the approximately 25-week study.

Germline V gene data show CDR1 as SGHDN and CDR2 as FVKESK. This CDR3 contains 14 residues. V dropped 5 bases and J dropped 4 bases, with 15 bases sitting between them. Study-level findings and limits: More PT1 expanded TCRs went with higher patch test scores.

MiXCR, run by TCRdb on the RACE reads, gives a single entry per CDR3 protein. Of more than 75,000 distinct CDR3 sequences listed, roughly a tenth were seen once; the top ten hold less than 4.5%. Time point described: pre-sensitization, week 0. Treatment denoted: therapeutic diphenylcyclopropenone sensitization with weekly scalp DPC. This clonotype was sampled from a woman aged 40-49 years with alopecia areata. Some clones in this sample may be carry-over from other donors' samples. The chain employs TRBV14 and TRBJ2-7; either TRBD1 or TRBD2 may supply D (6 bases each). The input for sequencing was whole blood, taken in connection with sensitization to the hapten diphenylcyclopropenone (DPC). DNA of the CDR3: TGTGCCAGCAGCTGGGGGGCCAGCTCATACGAGCAGTACTTC. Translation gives CASSWGASSYEQYF.